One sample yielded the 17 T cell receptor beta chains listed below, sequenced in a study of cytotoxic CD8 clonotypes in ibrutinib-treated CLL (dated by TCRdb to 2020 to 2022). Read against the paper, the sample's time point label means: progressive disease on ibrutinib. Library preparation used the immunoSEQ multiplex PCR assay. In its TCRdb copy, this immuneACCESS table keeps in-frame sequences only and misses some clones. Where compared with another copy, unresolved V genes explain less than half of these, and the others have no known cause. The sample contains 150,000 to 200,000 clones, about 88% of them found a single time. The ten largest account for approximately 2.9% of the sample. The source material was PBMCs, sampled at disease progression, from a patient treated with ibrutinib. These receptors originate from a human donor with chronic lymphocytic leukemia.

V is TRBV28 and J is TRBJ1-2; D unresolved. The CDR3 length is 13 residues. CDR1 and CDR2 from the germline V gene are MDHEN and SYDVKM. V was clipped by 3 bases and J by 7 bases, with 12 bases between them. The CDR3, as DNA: TGTGCCAGCAGTTTCTGGCTCTTTGGTGGCTACACCTTC. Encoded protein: CASSFWLFGGYTF.

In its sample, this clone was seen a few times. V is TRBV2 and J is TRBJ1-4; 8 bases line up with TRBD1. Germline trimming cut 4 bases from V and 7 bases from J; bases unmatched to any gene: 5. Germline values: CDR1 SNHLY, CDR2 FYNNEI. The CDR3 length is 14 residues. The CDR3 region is CASSATGVGEKLFF. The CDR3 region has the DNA TGTGCCAGCAGTGCGACAGGGGTGGGTGAAAAACTGTTTTTT.

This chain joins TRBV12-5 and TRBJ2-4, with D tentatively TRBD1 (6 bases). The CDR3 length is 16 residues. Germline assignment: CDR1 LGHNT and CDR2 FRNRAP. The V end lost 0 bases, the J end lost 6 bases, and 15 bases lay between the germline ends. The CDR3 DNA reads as TGTGCTAGTGGTTTGGTACAGGGAGCGGCTTCAAACATTCAGTACTTC. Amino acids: CASGLVQGAASNIQYF.

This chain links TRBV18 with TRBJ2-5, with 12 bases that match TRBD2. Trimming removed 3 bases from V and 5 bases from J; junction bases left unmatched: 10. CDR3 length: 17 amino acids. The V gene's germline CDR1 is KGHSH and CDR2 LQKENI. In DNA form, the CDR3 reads TGTGCCAGCTCACCGGGACTAGCGGGCGTGTCCGGGGAGACCCAGTACTTC. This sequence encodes CASSPGLAGVSGETQYF.

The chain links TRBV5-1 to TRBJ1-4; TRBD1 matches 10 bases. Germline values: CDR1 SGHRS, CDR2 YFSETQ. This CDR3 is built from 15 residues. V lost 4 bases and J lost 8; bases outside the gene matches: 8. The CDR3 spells CASSPMDRGEEKLFF. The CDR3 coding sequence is TGCGCCAGCAGCCCGATGGACAGGGGGGAGGAAAAACTGTTTTTT.

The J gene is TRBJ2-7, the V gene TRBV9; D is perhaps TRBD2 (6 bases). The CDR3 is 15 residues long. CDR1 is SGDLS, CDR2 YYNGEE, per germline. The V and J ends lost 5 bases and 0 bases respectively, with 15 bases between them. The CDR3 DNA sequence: TGTGCCAGCAGTCCCCGGGACTCGTCCTCCTACGAGCAGTACTTC. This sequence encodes CASSPRDSSSYEQYF.

CDR3 sequence: CASSEFFKDRTHSYEQYF. The CDR3 DNA sequence: TGTGCCAGCAGTGAATTTTTCAAGGACAGGACACACTCCTACGAGCAGTACTTC. The chain combines TRBV25-1 with TRBJ2-7, with TRBD1 matching 7 bases. J lost 0 bases, V lost 1 base, and 12 bases had no gene match. Germline V gene data show CDR1 as MGHDK and CDR2 as SYGVNS. The CDR3 consists of 18 residues.

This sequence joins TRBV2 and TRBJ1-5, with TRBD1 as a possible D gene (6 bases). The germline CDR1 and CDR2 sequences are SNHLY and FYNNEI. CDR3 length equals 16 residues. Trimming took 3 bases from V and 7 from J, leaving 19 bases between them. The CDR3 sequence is CASSDRSGAPGQPQHF. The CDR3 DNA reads TGTGCCAGCAGTGATAGGTCAGGGGCCCCCGGGCAGCCCCAGCATTTT.

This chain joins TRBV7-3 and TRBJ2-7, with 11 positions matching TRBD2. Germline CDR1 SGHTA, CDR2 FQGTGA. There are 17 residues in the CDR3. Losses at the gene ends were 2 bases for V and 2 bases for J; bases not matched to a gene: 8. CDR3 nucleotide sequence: TGTGCCAGCAGCTTATACCCCATAGCGGGAGGGCCCTACGAGCAGTACTTC. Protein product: CASSLYPIAGGPYEQYF.

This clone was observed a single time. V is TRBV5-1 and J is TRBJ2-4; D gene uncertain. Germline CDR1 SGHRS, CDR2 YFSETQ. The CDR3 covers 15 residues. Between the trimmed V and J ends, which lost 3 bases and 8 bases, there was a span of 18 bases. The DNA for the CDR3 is TGCGCCAGCAGCTCGGCTTTGCAGGTTCAAGACATTCAGTACTTC. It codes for CASSSALQVQDIQYF.

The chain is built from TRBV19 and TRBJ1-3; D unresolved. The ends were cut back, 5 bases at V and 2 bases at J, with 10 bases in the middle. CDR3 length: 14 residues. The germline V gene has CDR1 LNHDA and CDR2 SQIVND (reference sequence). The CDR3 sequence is CASSWGGTGNTIYF. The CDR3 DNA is TGTGCCAGTAGTTGGGGTGGGACTGGAAACACCATATATTTT. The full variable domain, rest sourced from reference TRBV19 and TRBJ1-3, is DGGITQSPKYLFRKEGQNVTLSCEQNLNHDAMYWYRQDPGQGLRLIYYSQIVNDFQKGDIAEGYSVSREKKESFPLTVTSAQKNPTAFYLCASSWGGTGNTIYFGEGSWLTVV.

The CDR3 DNA is TGTGCCAGCAGCGATCAAACGAGCGCAGTCTCGGAGACCCAGTACTTC. This gives the protein CASSDQTSAVSETQYF. The chain couples TRBV13 to TRBJ2-5; D gene unclear. Germline V gene lookup returns CDR1 PRHDT and CDR2 FYEKMQ (reference sequence). Trimming left V 5 bases short and J 5 bases short, with 21 bases between. This CDR3 is 16 amino acids long.

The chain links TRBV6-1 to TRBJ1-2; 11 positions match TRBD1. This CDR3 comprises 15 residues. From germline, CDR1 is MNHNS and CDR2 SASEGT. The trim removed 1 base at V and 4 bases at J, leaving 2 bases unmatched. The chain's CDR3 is CASSEEGTGGYGYTF. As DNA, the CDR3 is TGTGCCAGCAGTGAAGAAGGGACAGGGGGCTATGGCTACACCTTC.

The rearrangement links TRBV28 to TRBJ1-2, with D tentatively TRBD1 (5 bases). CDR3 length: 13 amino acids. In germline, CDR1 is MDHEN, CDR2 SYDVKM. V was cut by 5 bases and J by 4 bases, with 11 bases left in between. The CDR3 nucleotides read TGTGCCAGCAGTACTGAAGGGGTCTATGGCTACACCTTC. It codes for CASSTEGVYGYTF.

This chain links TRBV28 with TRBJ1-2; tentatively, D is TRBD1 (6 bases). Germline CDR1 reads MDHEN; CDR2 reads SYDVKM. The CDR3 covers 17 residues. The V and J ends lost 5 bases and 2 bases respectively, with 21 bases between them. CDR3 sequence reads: CASSGRQDYYKNYGYTF. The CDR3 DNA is TGTGCCAGCAGTGGTCGACAGGACTACTACAAGAACTATGGCTACACCTTC.

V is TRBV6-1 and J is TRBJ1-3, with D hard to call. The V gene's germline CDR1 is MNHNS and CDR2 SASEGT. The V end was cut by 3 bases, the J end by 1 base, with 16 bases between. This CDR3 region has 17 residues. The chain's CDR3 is CASSEVMAGLSGNTIYF. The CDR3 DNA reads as TGTGCCAGCAGTGAGGTTATGGCAGGATTGTCTGGAAACACCATATATTTT.

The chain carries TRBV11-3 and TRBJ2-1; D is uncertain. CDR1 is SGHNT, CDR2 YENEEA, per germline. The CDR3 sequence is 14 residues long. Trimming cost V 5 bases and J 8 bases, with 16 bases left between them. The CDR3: CASSARRRYDEQFF. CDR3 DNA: TGTGCCAGCAGCGCACGCCGCCGATATGATGAGCAGTTCTTC.